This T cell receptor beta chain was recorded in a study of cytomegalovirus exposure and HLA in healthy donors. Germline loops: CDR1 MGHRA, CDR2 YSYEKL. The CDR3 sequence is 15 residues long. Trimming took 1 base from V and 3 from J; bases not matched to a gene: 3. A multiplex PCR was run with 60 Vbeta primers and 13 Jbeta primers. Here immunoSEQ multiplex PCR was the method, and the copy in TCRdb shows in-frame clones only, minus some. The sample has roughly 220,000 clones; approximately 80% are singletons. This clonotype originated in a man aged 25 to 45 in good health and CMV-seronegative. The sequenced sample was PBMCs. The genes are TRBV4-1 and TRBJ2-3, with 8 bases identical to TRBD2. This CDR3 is CASSQVGLATDTQYF. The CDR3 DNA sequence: TGCGCCAGCAGCCAAGTAGGACTAGCTACAGATACGCAGTATTTT.